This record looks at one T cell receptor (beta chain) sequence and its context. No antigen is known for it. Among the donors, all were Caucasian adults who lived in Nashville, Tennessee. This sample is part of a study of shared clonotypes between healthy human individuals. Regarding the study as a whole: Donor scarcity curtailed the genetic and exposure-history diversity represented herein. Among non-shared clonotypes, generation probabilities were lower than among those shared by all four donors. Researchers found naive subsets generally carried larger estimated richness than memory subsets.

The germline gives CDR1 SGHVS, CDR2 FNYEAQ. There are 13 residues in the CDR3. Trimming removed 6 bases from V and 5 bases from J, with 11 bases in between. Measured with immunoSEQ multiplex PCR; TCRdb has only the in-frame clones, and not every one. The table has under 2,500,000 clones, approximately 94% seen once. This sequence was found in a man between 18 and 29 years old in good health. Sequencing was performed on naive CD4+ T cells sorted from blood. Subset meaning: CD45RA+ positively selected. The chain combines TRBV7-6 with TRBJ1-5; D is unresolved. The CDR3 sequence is CASSSTGYQPQHF. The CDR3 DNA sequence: TGTGCCAGCAGTTCGACCGGATATCAGCCCCAGCATTTT.